This T cell receptor (beta chain) was identified in a study of technical replicates of blood from four donors. Some clones are missing from TCRdb's copy, which holds only in-frame ones; the method was immunoSEQ multiplex PCR. Among around 80,000 clones, around 94% were seen once, and the ten largest hold around 0.37%. Germline CDR1 SGDLS, CDR2 YYNGEE. The CDR3 contains 17 residues. J was trimmed by 2 bases and V by 4 bases; bases with no gene match: 11. This clonotype originated in a human donor in good health. V usage is TRBV9 and J usage is TRBJ2-1, with TRBD2 identical over 8 bases. The sequencing sample was made of T cells isolated from PBMCs. The CDR3 spells CASSSTLAGHTYNEQFF. The CDR3 region has the DNA TGTGCCAGCAGCTCAACATTAGCGGGACACACCTACAATGAGCAGTTCTTC.